A single sample gave rise to the 32 T cell receptor beta chains below, sequenced in a study of CD8+CD57+ T cells in acquired aplastic anemia. Genomic DNA templated the TCR beta VDJ and CDR3 profiling. One entry per CDR3 protein, called by TCRdb with MiXCR from the reads. The repertoire holds 150,000 to 200,000 distinct CDR3 sequences, roughly 48% seen once, with about 1.1% in the top ten. Sequencing was performed on sorted CD4+, CD8+, or CD8+CD57+ T cells (not recorded which) from PBMCs. These receptors were collected from a human donor in good health.

This clonotype was counted at least ten times. The chain links TRBV6-4 to TRBJ2-7, with 11 bases matching TRBD2. The CDR3 totals 15 residues. The trim removed 7 bases at V and 3 bases at J, leaving 8 bases unmatched. Germline CDR1 and CDR2: MRHNA and SNTAGT. In DNA form, the CDR3 reads TGTGCCAGCACCAATAGACTAGCGGGGAACTACGAGCAGTACTTC. This sequence encodes CASTNRLAGNYEQYF.

The chain has TRBV5-1 and TRBJ2-7; D tentatively reads TRBD1 or TRBD2 (7 bases each). This CDR3 contains 16 residues. Germline CDR1 is SGHRS and CDR2 is YFSETQ. The V gene lost 0 bases and the J gene lost 4 bases, with 17 bases spanning the gap. The CDR3 loop reads CASSLARGSGVYEQYF. CDR3 bases: TGCGCCAGCAGCTTGGCCAGGGGGAGCGGGGTGTACGAGCAGTACTTC.

This clonotype was counted between two and nine times. This chain joins TRBV20-1 and TRBJ2-5; D is uncertain. This CDR3 is built from 8 residues. Germline CDR1 is DFQATT and CDR2 is SNEGSKA (reference sequence). V shed 7 bases and J shed 7 bases, with 4 bases lying between them. CDR3 nucleotides: TGCAGTGTAGGGACCCAGTACTTC. Its translation is CSVGTQYF.

V gene TRBV20-1 combines with J gene TRBJ2-5; D is possibly TRBD1 (6 bases). Germline V lookup: CDR1 DFQATT, CDR2 SNEGSKA (reference sequence). CDR3 length: 14 amino acids. Trimming left V 7 bases short and J 5 bases short, with 20 bases between. The CDR3 sequence is CSELKAGEGETQYF. In nucleotides, the CDR3 is TGCAGTGAGTTGAAGGCAGGGGAAGGGGAGACCCAGTACTTC.

The chain couples TRBV24-1 to TRBJ2-1; D ambiguous. Germline CDR1 is KGHDR and CDR2 is SFDVKD. The CDR3 contains 16 residues. The V and J ends lost 2 bases and 0 bases respectively, with 10 bases between them. The CDR3 here is CATSDSLRLSYNEQFF. CDR3 coding DNA: TGTGCCACCAGTGATTCGCTCCGCCTCTCCTACAATGAGCAGTTCTTC.

Many counts were recorded for this clonotype. This chain joins TRBV9 and TRBJ2-5; either TRBD1 or TRBD2 may supply D (5 bases each). The CDR3 is made up of 12 amino acids. V was pared by 5 bases and J by 6 bases, with 11 bases between. Germline CDR1 reads SGDLS; CDR2 reads YYNGEE. The CDR3 DNA sequence: TGTGCCAGCAGGGGGACCGATCAGACCCAGTACTTC. Amino acids: CASRGTDQTQYF.

Many counts were recorded for this clonotype. This sequence joins TRBV7-2 and TRBJ2-3; 10 bases fit TRBD2. J was trimmed by 6 bases and V by 4 bases; bases with no gene match: 7. The CDR3 has 15 residues. Germline V lookup: CDR1 SGHTA, CDR2 FQGNSA. The CDR3: CASSSLAGGKDTQYF. The CDR3 DNA reads as TGTGCCAGCAGCTCCTTAGCGGGGGGCAAGGATACGCAGTATTTT.

The chain is built from TRBV19 and TRBJ1-1; 9 bases fit TRBD1. CDR1 is LNHDA, CDR2 SQIVND, per germline (reference sequence). This CDR3 contains 15 residues. J was trimmed by 1 base and V by 7 bases; bases with no gene match: 7. CDR3 DNA: TGTGCCAGTATAAGGGACAGGGTAGGGAACACTGAAGCTTTCTTT. Encoded protein: CASIRDRVGNTEAFF.

This chain uses TRBV2 with TRBJ2-6; maybe TRBD2 (6 bases). The CDR3 sequence is 12 residues long. Germline V CDR1 and CDR2: SNHLY, FYNNEI. The V end was cut by 6 bases, the J end by 11 bases, with 11 bases between. CDR3 sequence (DNA): TGTGCCAGCAGGGAGGGTTCCTACGTCCTGACTTTC. Translated, it gives CASREGSYVLTF.

As to this clonotype: This may stem from a read error, because a much larger clone lies one nucleotide away. The chain combines TRBV12-3 or TRBV12-4 with TRBJ2-3; 7 bases match TRBD1. The CDR3 totals 17 residues. The CDR3 DNA reads TGTGCCTGCAGTTTACCCAGACAGGGTCCCAGCACAGATACGCAGTATTTT. Its protein is CACSLPRQGPSTDTQYF.

This clonotype is a singleton in its sample. The chain couples TRBV15 to TRBJ2-2, with D possibly TRBD2 on 5 matching bases. CDR1 LNHNV and CDR2 YYDKDF come from the germline V gene (reference sequence). Between the trimmed V and J ends, which lost 1 base and 4 bases, there was a span of 16 bases. This CDR3 has 17 amino acids. The CDR3 sequence: CATSRGDHDAGTGELFF. CDR3 bases: TGTGCCACCAGCAGAGGCGACCATGATGCGGGCACCGGGGAGCTGTTTTTT.

This clonotype was seen repeatedly, ten times or more. This chain joins TRBV7-3 and TRBJ2-2, with 7 bases identical to TRBD1. Germline CDR1 reads SGHTA; CDR2 reads FQGTGA. The CDR3 runs to 14 residues. V lost 9 bases and J lost 4; bases outside the gene matches: 8. The CDR3 DNA sequence: TGTGCCAGTACCAGGGGGACGGGCACCGGGGAGCTGTTTTTT. This sequence encodes CASTRGTGTGELFF.

This clonotype appeared once. This may stem from a read error, because a much larger clone lies one nucleotide away. No DNA is shown, since the ends of the CDR3 on it are uncertain; the CDR3 is the one TCRdb lists. CDR3 in amino acids: CASGFGEGNEEFF. J is TRBJ2-1 and V is TRBV12-5; the tabulated D call, TRBD2, remains unverified against the DNA. Termini included, the CDR3 measures 13 amino acids. The germline V gene encodes CDR1 LGHNT and CDR2 FRNRAP.

The V gene is TRBV12-3 or TRBV12-4, the J gene TRBJ2-3; D not certain. CDR3 size: 14 residues. V was cut by 2 bases and J by 2 bases, with 8 bases left in between. DNA for the CDR3: TGTGCCAGCAGTTTATCGGCGTACACAGATACGCAGTATTTT. It is translated as CASSLSAYTDTQYF.

Many counts were recorded for this clonotype. The chain couples TRBV10-2 to TRBJ1-1, with D perhaps matching TRBD1 (6 bases). CDR1 and CDR2 (germline): WSHSY, SAAADI. The CDR3 is made up of 16 amino acids. V lost 6 bases to trimming and J lost 1 base, with 18 bases between them. The CDR3 here is CASSPGARDTNTEAFF. CDR3 DNA: TGCGCCAGCAGCCCAGGGGCGAGAGACACGAACACTGAAGCTTTCTTT.

The rearrangement uses TRBV6-1 and TRBJ1-5, with D maybe TRBD1 (6 bases). V was pared by 9 bases and J by 3 bases, with 12 bases between. From germline, CDR1 is MNHNS and CDR2 SASEGT. There are 13 residues in the CDR3. CDR3: CASTGQTNQPQHF. The CDR3 DNA reads TGTGCCAGTACAGGACAGACCAATCAGCCCCAGCATTTT.

This clonotype was seen more than once but under ten times. The V and J genes are TRBV7-9 and TRBJ2-7; 8 bases agree with TRBD1. This CDR3 comprises 15 residues. The ends lost 4 bases at V and 0 bases at J; junction bases unmatched: 5. From germline, CDR1 is SEHNR and CDR2 FQNEAQ (reference sequence). The CDR3 DNA sequence: TGTGCCAGCAGCTCCGGACAGGGCTACTCCTACGAGCAGTACTTC. Its translation is CASSSGQGYSYEQYF.

V gene TRBV20-1 combines with J gene TRBJ2-1; TRBD2 agrees at 7 bases. V dropped 5 bases and J dropped 6; count of bases not matched to a gene: 7. This CDR3 comprises 13 residues. Per the germline V gene, CDR1 is DFQATT and CDR2 is SNEGSKA (reference sequence). The CDR3 bases are TGCAGTGCTTATTCCGGGACTACCAATGAGCAGTTCTTC. This encodes CSAYSGTTNEQFF.

To note about this clonotype: Possible read error: a much larger clone is one base away. The chain employs TRBV6-1 and TRBJ2-7; D possibly uses TRBD1 or TRBD2 (5 bases each). The CDR3 totals 16 residues. The ends were cut back, 2 bases at V and 1 base at J, with 15 bases in the middle. CDR1 is MNHNS, CDR2 SASEGT, per germline. CDR3 amino acids: CASSEQGRWGSYEQYF. CDR3 nucleotide sequence: TGTGCCAGCAGTGAACAGGGTAGGTGGGGGTCCTACGAGCAGTACTTC.

The chain couples TRBV4-1 to TRBJ1-6; D remains ambiguous. The length of the CDR3 is 16 residues. Germline V gene lookup returns CDR1 MGHRA and CDR2 YSYEKL. The V gene lost 0 bases and the J gene lost 12 bases, with 18 bases spanning the gap. Here the CDR3 DNA reads TGCGCCAGCAGCCAAGATGCAGGCCCGAACTTAAGACCCCTCCACTTT. This translates into CASSQDAGPNLRPLHF.

In its sample, this clonotype was seen a few times. V gene TRBV19 combines with J gene TRBJ1-2; D is perhaps TRBD1 (5 bases). V was clipped by 3 bases and J by 12 bases, with 11 bases between them. Germline V gene lookup returns CDR1 LNHDA and CDR2 SQIVND (reference sequence). The CDR3 has 11 amino acids. CDR3 amino acids: CASSMGQGHTF. In nucleotides, the CDR3 is TGTGCCAGTAGTATGGGCCAGGGTCACACCTTC.

The chain links TRBV6-1 to TRBJ1-5; D unresolved. The CDR3 extends over 16 amino acids. The germline V and J ends were trimmed by 5 bases and 1 base, with 15 bases remaining between them. Germline values: CDR1 MNHNS, CDR2 SASEGT. The CDR3 region has the DNA TGTGCCAGCAGTATTACATCCGTAAACAGCAATCAGCCCCAGCATTTT. It encodes CASSITSVNSNQPQHF.

The V call is TRBV29-1, the J call TRBJ2-1; D is uncertain. There are 13 residues in the CDR3. Germline CDR1 SQVTM, CDR2 ANQGSEA. V was cut by 4 bases and J by 2 bases, with 9 bases left in between. The CDR3 nucleotides read TGCAGCGTTGTAGATGGCACCTACAATGAGCAGTTCTTC. It specifies CSVVDGTYNEQFF.

J is TRBJ1-1 and V is TRBV18; no firm D call. V was trimmed by 2 bases and J by 0 bases, leaving 16 bases between them. The CDR3 loop spans 17 amino acids. Germline loops: CDR1 KGHSH, CDR2 LQKENI. CDR3 bases: TGTGCCAGCTCACCATCTCTGGCAGCTATCATGAACACTGAAGCTTTCTTT. Protein product: CASSPSLAAIMNTEAFF.

This clonotype showed up many times. The chain uses TRBV20-1 and TRBJ1-2; a possible D gene is TRBD1 (5 bases). From germline, CDR1 is DFQATT and CDR2 SNEGSKA (reference sequence). V was pared by 0 bases and J by 10 bases, with 15 bases between. The length of the CDR3 is 13 residues. The CDR3 bases are TGCAGTGCTAGAGATTGGGGCAGCCTCCCCTACACCTTC. This codes for CSARDWGSLPYTF.

In its sample, this clonotype was seen many times. An end of the junction does not agree with germline; a read error may underlie this. The chain has TRBV10-3 and TRBJ2-2, with D perhaps TRBD2 (5 bases). CDR3 size: 14 residues. CDR1 is ENHRY, CDR2 SYGVKD, per germline. CDR3 nucleotide sequence: TGTGCCAGCAGTTCGAGGGTCAACACCGGGGAGCTGTTTTTT. It encodes CASSSRVNTGELFF.

Many counts were recorded for this clonotype. The CDR3 DNA reads as TGTGCCAGCAGCTTAGGGGGGGCGCAAGAGACCCAGTACTTC. Protein sequence: CASSLGGAQETQYF. This rearrangement joins TRBV7-2 to TRBJ2-5, with D perhaps TRBD1 or TRBD2 (6 bases each). CDR3 length: 14 amino acids. Per the germline V gene, CDR1 is SGHTA and CDR2 is FQGNSA. V lost 1 base and J lost 2, with 8 bases in between.

For this clonotype: Germline and junction disagree at one end, which may indicate a read error. V usage is TRBV2 and J usage is TRBJ1-5, with 9 bases matching TRBD1. Germline V gives CDR1 SNHLY, CDR2 FYNNEI. The CDR3 extends over 16 amino acids. CDR3 sequence: CASNRGQENSSQPQHF. The CDR3 bases are TGTGCCAGCAACAGGGGGCAGGAGAATAGCAGTCAGCCCCAGCATTTT.

Remarks on this clonotype: A much larger clone differs by one base, so this may be a read error. The chain employs TRBV11-1 and TRBJ2-1, with 8 bases identical to TRBD1. J was trimmed by 4 bases and V by 4 bases; bases with no gene match: 3. The germline gives CDR1 SGHAT, CDR2 FQDESV (reference sequence). The CDR3 runs 14 residues. CDR3 bases: TGTGCCAGCAGCTCGGACAGGGAGTACAATGAGCAGTTCTTC. This gives the protein CASSSDREYNEQFF. Full variable domain (remainder filled in from reference TRBV11-1 and TRBJ2-1): EAEVAQSPRYKITEKSQAVAFWCDPISGHATLYWYRQILGQGPELLVQFQDESVVDDSQLPKDRFSAERLKGVDSTLKIQPAELGDSAMYLCASSSDREYNEQFFGPGTRLTVL.

This sequence joins TRBV5-1 and TRBJ1-6, with D possibly TRBD1 on 5 matching bases. From germline, CDR1 is SGHRS and CDR2 YFSETQ. This CDR3 has 13 amino acids. The V gene lost 4 bases and the J gene lost 12 bases, with 14 bases spanning the gap. The CDR3 nucleotides read TGCGCCAGCAGCAGGGACCATCCAGAACCCCTCCACTTT. It translates to CASSRDHPEPLHF.

This clonotype was found many times. The rearrangement uses TRBV14 and TRBJ2-7; weak D call: TRBD2 (5 bases). Deletions cut 1 base from V and 0 bases from J, with 10 bases between. This CDR3 has 15 residues. Looked up from germline, CDR1 is SGHDN and CDR2 is FVKESK. CDR3 sequence reads: CASSQVGVSSYEQYF. CDR3 in DNA: TGTGCCAGCAGCCAAGTCGGGGTGAGCTCCTACGAGCAGTACTTC. Full variable domain (missing parts from reference TRBV14 and TRBJ2-7): EAGVTQFPSHSVIEKGQTVTLRCDPISGHDNLYWYRRVMGKEIKFLLHFVKESKQDESGMPNNRFLAERTGGTYSTLKVQPAELEDSGVYFCASSQVGVSSYEQYFGPGTRLTVT.

This clonotype came up many times. The genes are TRBV2 and TRBJ2-2, with 11 bases identical to TRBD2. Germline-derived CDR1 and CDR2 are SNHLY and FYNNEI. V shed 7 bases and J 6 bases; nucleotides not matched to a gene: 10. CDR3 size: 16 residues. The CDR3 nucleotides are TGTGCCAGCACTAAAATCCTAGCGGGAGGTCCCGGGGAGCTGTTTTTT. It encodes CASTKILAGGPGELFF.